This T cell receptor (beta chain) was observed in a study of cytomegalovirus exposure and HLA in healthy donors. With 60 Vbeta and 13 Jbeta primers, the PCR was carried out. The authors' processing: Among the unique TCR beta chains that a later analysis counted, about 79 million in all, approximately 12 million were shared. Sequencing was performed with immunoSEQ multiplex PCR; in TCRdb, only in-frame clones are kept and a portion is missing. That table supplies the V and J calls and clone size; D and trimming were determined from the DNA. This table has 150,000 or so clones, about 84% appearing once. Study findings and constraints: Most TCR sequences were seen very rarely across donors, but some public TCRs occurred in many.

The CDR3 extends over 14 amino acids. The V and J ends lost 7 bases and 5 bases respectively, with 14 bases between them. Germline values: CDR1 SNHLY, CDR2 FYNNEI. Worth noting for this clone: What it recognizes is unknown.

The receptor was isolated from a middle-aged man in good health and CMV-seronegative. The chain has TRBV2 and TRBJ2-2; D might be TRBD1 (7 bases). Sequencing was performed on PBMCs. This chain's CDR3 is CASKGAGRTGELFF. DNA for the CDR3: TGTGCCAGCAAGGGGGCAGGGAGGACCGGGGAGCTGTTTTTT.